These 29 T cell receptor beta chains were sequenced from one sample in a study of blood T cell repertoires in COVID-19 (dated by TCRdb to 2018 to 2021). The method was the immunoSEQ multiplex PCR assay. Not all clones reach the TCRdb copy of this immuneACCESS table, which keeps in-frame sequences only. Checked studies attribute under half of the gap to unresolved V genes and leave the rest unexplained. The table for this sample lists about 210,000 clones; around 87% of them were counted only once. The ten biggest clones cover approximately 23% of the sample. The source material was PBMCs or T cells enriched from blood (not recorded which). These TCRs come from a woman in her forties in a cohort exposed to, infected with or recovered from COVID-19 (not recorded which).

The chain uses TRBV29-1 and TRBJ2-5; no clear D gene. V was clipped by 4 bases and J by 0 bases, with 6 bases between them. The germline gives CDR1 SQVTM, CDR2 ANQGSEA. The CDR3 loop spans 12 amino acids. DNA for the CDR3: TGCAGCGTTGTAGTGTACCAAGAGACCCAGTACTTC. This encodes CSVVVYQETQYF.

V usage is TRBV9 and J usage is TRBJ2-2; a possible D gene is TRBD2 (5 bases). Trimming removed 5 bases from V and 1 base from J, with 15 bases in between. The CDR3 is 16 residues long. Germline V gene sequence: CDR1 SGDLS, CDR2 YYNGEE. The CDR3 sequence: CASSTSLAGNTGELFF. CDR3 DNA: TGTGCCAGCAGTACCTCGCTGGCGGGGAACACCGGGGAGCTGTTTTTT.

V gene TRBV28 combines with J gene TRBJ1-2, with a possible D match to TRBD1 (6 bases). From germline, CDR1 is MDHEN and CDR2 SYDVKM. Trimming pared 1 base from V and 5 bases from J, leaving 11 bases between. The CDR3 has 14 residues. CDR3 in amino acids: CASSLLQGRYGYTF. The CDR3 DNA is TGTGCCAGCAGTTTATTGCAGGGGCGGTATGGCTACACCTTC.

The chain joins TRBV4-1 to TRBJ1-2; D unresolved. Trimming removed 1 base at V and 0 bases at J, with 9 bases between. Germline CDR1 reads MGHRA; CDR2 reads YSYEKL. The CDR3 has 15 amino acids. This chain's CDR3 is CASSQGRTTNYGYTF. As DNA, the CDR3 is TGCGCCAGCAGCCAAGGACGGACTACTAACTATGGCTACACCTTC.

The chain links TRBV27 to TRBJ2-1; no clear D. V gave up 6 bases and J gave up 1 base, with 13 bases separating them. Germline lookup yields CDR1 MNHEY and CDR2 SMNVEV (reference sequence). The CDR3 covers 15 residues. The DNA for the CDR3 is TGTGCCAGCAGCCTCGGTAGCTTGTCCTACAATGAGCAGTTCTTC. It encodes CASSLGSLSYNEQFF.

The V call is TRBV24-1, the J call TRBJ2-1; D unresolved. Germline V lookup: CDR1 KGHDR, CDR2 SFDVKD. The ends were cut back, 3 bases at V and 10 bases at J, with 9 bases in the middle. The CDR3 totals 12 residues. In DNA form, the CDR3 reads TGTGCCACCAGTGATCCCGGTCCAGAGCAGTTCTTC. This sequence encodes CATSDPGPEQFF.

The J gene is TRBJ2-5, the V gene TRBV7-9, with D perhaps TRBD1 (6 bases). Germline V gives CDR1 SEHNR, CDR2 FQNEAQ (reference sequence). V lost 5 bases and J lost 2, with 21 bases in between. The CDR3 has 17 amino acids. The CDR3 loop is CASSRAGWQGRQETQYF. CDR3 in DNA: TGTGCCAGCAGCCGCGCGGGTTGGCAGGGGCGACAAGAGACCCAGTACTTC.

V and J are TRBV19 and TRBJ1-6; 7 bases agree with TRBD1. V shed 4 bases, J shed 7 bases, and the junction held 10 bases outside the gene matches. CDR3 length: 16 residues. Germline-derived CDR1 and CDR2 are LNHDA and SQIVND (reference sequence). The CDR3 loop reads CASSKDNRGNNSPLHF. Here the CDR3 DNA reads TGTGCCAGTAGTAAGGACAACAGGGGCAACAATTCACCCCTCCACTTT. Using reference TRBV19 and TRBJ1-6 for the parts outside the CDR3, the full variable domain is DGGITQSPKYLFRKEGQNVTLSCEQNLNHDAMYWYRQDPGQGLRLIYYSQIVNDFQKGDIAEGYSVSREKKESFPLTVTSAQKNPTAFYLCASSKDNRGNNSPLHFGNGTRLTVT.

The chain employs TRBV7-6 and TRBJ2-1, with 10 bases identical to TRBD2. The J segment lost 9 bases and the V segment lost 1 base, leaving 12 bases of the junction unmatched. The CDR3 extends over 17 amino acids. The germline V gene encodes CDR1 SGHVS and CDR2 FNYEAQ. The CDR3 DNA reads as TGTGCCAGCAGCTTAGGAAGGGGCCAGCGGGGGGGCGGTGAGCAGTTCTTC. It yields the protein CASSLGRGQRGGGEQFF. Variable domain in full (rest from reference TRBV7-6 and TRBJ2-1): GAGVSQSPRYKVTKRGQDVALRCDPISGHVSLYWYRQALGQGPEFLTYFNYEAQQDKSGLPNDRFSAERPEGSISTLTIQRTEQRDSAMYRCASSLGRGQRGGGEQFFGPGTRLTVL.

The CDR3 is CASIPAGLNTGELFF. The CDR3 DNA sequence: TGTGCCAGCATCCCTGCAGGACTAAACACCGGGGAGCTGTTTTTT. J is TRBJ2-2 and V is TRBV28; a possible D gene is TRBD2 (6 bases). The CDR3 length is 15 residues. Deletions cut 7 bases from V and 2 bases from J, with 14 bases between. Germline V gene lookup returns CDR1 MDHEN and CDR2 SYDVKM.

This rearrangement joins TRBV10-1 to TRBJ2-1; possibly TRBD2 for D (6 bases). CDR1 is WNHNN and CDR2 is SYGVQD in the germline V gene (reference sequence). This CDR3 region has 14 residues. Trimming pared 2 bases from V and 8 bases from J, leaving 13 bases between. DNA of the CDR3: TGCGCCAGCAGTGAGCCCGGGGGTCGGGATGAGCAGTTCTTC. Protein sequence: CASSEPGGRDEQFF.

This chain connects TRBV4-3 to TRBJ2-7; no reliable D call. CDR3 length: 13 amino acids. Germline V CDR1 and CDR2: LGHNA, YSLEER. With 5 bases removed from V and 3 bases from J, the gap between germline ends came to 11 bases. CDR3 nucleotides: TGCGCCAGCAGCATCGCCAGAAACTACGAGCAGTACTTC. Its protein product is CASSIARNYEQYF.

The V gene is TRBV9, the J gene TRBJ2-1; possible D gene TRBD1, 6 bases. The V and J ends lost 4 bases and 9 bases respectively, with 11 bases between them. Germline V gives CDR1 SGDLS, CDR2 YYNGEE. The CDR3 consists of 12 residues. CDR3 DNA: TGTGCCAGCAGCCTTGGGACAACTGAGCAGTTCTTC. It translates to CASSLGTTEQFF. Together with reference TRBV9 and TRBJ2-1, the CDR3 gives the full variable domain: DSGVTQTPKHLITATGQRVTLRCSPRSGDLSVYWYQQSLDQGLQFLIQYYNGEERAKGNILERFSAQQFPDLHSELNLSSLELGDSALYFCASSLGTTEQFFGPGTRLTVL.

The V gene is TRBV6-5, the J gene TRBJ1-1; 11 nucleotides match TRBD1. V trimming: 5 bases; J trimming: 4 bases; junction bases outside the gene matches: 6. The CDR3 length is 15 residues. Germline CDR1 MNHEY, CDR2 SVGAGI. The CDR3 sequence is CASSRTGGRITEAFF. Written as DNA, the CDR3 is TGTGCCAGCAGTCGGACAGGGGGCCGTATCACTGAAGCTTTCTTT.

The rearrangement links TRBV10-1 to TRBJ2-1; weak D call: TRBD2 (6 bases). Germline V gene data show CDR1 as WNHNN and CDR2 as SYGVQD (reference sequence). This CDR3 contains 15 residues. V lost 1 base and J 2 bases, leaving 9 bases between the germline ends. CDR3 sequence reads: CASSEWRGAYNEQFF. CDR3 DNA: TGCGCCAGCAGTGAGTGGCGGGGCGCCTACAATGAGCAGTTCTTC.

The CDR3 reads CASSPFGQLNTEAFF. CDR3 DNA: TGTGCCAGCAGCCCATTTGGACAGTTAAACACTGAAGCTTTCTTT. This sequence joins TRBV7-9 and TRBJ1-1, with a weak D call TRBD1 (6 bases). Germline loops: CDR1 SEHNR, CDR2 FQNEAQ (reference sequence). Trimming stripped 5 bases from V and 2 bases from J, with 15 bases between. This CDR3 is built from 15 residues.

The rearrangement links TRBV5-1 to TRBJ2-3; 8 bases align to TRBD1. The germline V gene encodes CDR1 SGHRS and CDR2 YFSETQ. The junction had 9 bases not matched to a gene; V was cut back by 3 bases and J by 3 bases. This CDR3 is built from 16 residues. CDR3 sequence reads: CASSSRTGQVTDTQYF. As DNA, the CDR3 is TGCGCCAGCAGCTCCCGGACAGGGCAAGTGACAGATACGCAGTATTTT.

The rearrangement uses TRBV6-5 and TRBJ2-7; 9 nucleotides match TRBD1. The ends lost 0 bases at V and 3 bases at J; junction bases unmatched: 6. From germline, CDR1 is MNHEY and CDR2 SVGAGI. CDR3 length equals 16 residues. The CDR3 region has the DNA TGTGCCAGCAGTTACTCGATAGGGACAGGGTACTACGAGCAGTACTTC. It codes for CASSYSIGTGYYEQYF.

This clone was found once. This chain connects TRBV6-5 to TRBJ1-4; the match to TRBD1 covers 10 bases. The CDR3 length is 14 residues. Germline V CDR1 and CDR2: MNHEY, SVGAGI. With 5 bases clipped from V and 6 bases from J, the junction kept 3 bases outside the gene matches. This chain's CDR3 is CASSKTGGDEKLFF. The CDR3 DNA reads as TGTGCCAGCAGTAAGACAGGGGGCGATGAAAAACTGTTTTTT.

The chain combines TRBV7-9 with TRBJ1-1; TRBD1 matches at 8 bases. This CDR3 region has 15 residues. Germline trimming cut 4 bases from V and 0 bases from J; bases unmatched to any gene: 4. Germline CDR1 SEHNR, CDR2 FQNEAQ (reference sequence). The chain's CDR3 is CASSSGQGVNTEAFF. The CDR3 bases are TGTGCCAGCAGCTCCGGACAGGGTGTGAACACTGAAGCTTTCTTT. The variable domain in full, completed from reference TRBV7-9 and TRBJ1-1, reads DTGVSQNPRHKITKRGQNVTFRCDPISEHNRLYWYRQTLGQGPEFLTYFQNEAQLEKSRLLSDRFSAERPKGSFSTLEIQRTEQGDSAMYLCASSSGQGVNTEAFFGQGTRLTVV.

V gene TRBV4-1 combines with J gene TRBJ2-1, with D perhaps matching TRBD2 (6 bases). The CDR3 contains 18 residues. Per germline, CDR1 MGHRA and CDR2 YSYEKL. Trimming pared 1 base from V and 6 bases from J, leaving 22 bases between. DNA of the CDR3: TGCGCCAGCAGCCAAGGGAGGGCTGGACTCGGGTTGGGCAATGAGCAGTTCTTC. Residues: CASSQGRAGLGLGNEQFF.

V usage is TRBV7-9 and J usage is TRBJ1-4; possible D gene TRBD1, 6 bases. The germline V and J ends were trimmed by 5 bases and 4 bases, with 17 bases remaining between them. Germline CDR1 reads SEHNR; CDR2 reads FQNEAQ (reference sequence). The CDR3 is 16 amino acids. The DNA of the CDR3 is TGTGCCAGCAGCGAACTACAGGGTGGTGGTAATGAAAAACTGTTTTTT. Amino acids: CASSELQGGGNEKLFF. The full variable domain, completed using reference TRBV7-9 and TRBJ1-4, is DTGVSQNPRHKITKRGQNVTFRCDPISEHNRLYWYRQTLGQGPEFLTYFQNEAQLEKSRLLSDRFSAERPKGSFSTLEIQRTEQGDSAMYLCASSELQGGGNEKLFFGSGTQLSVL.

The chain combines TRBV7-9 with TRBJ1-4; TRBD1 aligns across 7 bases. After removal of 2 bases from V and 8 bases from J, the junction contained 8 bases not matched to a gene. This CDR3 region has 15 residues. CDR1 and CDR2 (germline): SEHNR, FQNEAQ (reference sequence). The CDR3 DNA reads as TGTGCCAGCAGCTTACCCTTGGGACAGCTCGAAAAACTGTTTTTT. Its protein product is CASSLPLGQLEKLFF.

The CDR3 loop reads CASSLAGVNEAFF. The CDR3 DNA sequence: TGTGCCAGCAGTTTGGCAGGGGTGAATGAAGCTTTCTTT. V gene TRBV12-3 or TRBV12-4 combines with J gene TRBJ1-1; TRBD1 is a possible D gene (6 bases). The germline V and J ends were trimmed by 3 bases and 7 bases, with 12 bases remaining between them. The CDR3 extends over 13 amino acids.

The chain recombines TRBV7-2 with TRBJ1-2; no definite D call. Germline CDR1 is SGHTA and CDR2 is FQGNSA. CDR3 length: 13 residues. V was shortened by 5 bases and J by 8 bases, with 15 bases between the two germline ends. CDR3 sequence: CASSLSRDSGYTF. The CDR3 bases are TGTGCCAGCAGCCTGAGCCGGGATAGCGGCTACACCTTC.

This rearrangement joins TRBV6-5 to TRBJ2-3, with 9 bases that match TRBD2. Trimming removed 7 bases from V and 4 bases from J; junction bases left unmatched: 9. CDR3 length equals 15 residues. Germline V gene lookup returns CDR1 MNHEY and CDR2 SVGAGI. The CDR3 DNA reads TGTGCCAGCACCGAGGCTAGCGGGGCCCCAGATACGCAGTATTTT. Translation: CASTEASGAPDTQYF.

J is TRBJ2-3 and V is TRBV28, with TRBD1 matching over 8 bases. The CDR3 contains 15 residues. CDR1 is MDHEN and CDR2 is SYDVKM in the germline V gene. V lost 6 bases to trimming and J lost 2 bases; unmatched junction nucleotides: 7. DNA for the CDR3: TGTGCCAGCAGCTTGACAGGGGTCAACACAGATACGCAGTATTTT. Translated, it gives CASSLTGVNTDTQYF.

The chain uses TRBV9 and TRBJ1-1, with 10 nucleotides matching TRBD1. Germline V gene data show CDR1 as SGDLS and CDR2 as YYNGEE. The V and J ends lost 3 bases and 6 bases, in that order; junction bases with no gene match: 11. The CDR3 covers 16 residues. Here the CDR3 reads CASSAHMTGGRSEAFF. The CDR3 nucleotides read TGTGCCAGCAGCGCCCATATGACAGGGGGCAGGTCTGAAGCTTTCTTT.

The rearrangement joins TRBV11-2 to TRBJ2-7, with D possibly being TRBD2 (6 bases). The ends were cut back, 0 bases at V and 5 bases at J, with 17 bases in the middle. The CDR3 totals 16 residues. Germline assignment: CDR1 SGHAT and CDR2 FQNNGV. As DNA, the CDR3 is TGTGCCAGCAGCTTAGACCTAAGCGGGCCGACGGACGAGCAGTACTTC. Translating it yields CASSLDLSGPTDEQYF.